This T cell receptor (beta chain) originates from a study of blood T cell repertoires in COVID-19. Study context: The United States, Italy and Spain were the sources of the acute and convalescent COVID-19 samples. PBMCs, B-cell-depleted T cells, or T cells provided the cDNA or gDNA that made up the material.

Original analysis: Reference gene primer amplification yielded estimated nucleated cell counts. TCRdb keeps only in-frame clones here, not all; method: immunoSEQ multiplex PCR. The V and J calls and clone size come from that table; D and trimming were worked out from the DNA. Of about 270,000 clones listed, 86% are singletons. V trimming: 9 bases; J trimming: 0 bases; junction bases outside the gene matches: 9. This CDR3 is built from 16 residues. Germline V gene sequence: CDR1 LNHDA, CDR2 SQIVND (reference sequence). The TCR comes from a man in his forties or fifties who had recovered from COVID-19. This chain links TRBV19 with TRBJ1-3; 9 bases are a match to TRBD1. Sequencing was done on a sample of peripheral blood. CDR3 bases: TGTGCCAGCAGGGACAGGGCCGCCTTCTCTGGAAACACCATATATTTT. Its protein is CASRDRAAFSGNTIYF.